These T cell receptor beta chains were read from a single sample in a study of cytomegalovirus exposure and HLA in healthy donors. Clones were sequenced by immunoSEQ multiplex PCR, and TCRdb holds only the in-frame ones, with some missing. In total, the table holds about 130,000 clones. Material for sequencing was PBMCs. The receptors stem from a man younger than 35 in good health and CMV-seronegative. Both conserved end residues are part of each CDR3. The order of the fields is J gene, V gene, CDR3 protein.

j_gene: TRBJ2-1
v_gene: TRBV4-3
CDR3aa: CASSQAIRDNEQFF

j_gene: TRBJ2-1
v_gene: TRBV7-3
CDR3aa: CASSSPLASGRYNEQFF

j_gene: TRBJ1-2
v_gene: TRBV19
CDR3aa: CASSTTGNYGYTF

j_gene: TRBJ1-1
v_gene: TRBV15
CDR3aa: CATVLVGGRGAFF

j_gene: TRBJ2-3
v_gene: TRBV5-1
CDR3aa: CASSLGGQLNTDTQYF

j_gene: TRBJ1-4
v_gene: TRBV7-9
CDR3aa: CASSSGTGSVLPTNEKLFF

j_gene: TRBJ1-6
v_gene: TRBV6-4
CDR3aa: CASRAETVSNSPLHF

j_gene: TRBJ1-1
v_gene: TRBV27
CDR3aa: CASSPFVNTEAFF

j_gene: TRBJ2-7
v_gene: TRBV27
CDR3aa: CASRPTSSYEQYF

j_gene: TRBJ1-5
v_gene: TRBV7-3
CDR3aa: CASSLDPGQPQHF

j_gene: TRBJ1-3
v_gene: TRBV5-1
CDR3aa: CASSPGTGRNTIYF

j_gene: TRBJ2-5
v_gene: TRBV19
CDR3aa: CASSIAGETQYF

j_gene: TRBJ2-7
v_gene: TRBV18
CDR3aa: CASSQLPGAGQVYEQYF

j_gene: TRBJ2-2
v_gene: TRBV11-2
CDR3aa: CASSPWPNTGELFF

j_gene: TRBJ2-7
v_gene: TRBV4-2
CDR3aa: CASSQELATKYYEQYF

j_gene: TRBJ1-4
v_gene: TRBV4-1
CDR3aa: CASSQSGTGGIGEKLFF

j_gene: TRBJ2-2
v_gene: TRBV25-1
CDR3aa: CASRGDRGPGELFF

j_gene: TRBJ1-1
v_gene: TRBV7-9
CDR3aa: CASSSGGTEAFF

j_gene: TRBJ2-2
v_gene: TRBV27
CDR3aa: CASSFSGGELTGELFF

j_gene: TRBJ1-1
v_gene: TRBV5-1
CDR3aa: CASSLGGGRAEAFF

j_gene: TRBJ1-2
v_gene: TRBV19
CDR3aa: CASSMVQGGFYGYTF

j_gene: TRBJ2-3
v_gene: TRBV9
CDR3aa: CASNRGGTSGTLSRGTQYF

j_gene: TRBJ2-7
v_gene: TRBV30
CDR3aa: CAWGHYEQYF

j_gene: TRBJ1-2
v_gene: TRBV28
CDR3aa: CASSPDRISGYTF

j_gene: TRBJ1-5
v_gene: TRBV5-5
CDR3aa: CASSLNIGWGVNQPQHF

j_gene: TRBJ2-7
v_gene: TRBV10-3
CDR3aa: CAISDLKAGTPVSQQYF

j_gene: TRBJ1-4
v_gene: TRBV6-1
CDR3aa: CASSDGSTNEKLFF

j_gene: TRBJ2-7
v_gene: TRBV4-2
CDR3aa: CASSQDLRGTGSYEQYF